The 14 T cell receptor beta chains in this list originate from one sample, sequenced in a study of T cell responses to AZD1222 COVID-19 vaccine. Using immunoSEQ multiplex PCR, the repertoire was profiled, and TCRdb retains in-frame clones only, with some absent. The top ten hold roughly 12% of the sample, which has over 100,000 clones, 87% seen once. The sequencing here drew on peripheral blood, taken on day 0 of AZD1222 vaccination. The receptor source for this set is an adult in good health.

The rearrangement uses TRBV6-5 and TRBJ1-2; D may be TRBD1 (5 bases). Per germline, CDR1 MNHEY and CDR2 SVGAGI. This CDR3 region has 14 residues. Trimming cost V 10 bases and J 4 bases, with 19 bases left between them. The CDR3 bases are TGTGCCACCTTACCGTACGGTGGGGGCTATGGCTACACCTTC. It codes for CATLPYGGGYGYTF.

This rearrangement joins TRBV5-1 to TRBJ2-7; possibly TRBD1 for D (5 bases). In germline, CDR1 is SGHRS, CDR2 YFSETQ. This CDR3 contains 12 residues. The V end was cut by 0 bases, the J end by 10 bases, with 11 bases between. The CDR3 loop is CASSLDDRRQYF. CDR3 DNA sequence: TGCGCCAGCAGCTTGGACGACAGACGACAGTACTTC.

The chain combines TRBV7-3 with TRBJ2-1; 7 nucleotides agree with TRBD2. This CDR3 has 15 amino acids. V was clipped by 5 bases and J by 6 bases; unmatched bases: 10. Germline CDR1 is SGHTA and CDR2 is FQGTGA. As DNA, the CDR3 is TGTGCCAGCAGCAAAGGGGCGGGAGCTTTCAATGAGCAGTTCTTC. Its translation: CASSKGAGAFNEQFF.

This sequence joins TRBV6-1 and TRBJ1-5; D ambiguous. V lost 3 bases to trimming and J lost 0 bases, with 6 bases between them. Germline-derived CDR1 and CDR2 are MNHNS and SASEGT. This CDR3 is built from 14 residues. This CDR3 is CASSEANSNQPQHF. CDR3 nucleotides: TGTGCCAGCAGTGAGGCCAATAGCAATCAGCCCCAGCATTTT.

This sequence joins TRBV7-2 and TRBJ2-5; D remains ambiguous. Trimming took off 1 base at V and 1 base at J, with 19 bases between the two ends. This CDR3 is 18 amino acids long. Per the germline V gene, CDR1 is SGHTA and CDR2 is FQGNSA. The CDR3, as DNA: TGTGCCAGCAGCTTAGGCCCTCCGGGCCGACGGATCCAAGAGACCCAGTACTTC. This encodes CASSLGPPGRRIQETQYF.

DNA for the CDR3: TGTGCCAGCGGCGGAGGGGACAATGAGCAGTTCTTC. Protein: CASGGGDNEQFF. V gene TRBV5-4 combines with J gene TRBJ2-1; the D gene is possibly TRBD2 (6 bases). The V and J ends lost 7 bases and 5 bases respectively, with 10 bases between them. This CDR3 spans 12 amino acids. The germline V gene has CDR1 SGHNT and CDR2 YYREEE (reference sequence).

Here the CDR3 DNA reads TGTGCCAGCAGCGCTCTAGCGGCTTACAATGAGCAGTTCTTC. The encoded protein is CASSALAAYNEQFF. The V call is TRBV9, the J call TRBJ2-1; TRBD2 agrees at 7 bases. In germline, CDR1 is SGDLS, CDR2 YYNGEE. This CDR3 spans 14 amino acids. After removal of 3 bases from V and 4 bases from J, the junction contained 4 bases not matched to a gene. The full variable domain, rest sourced from reference TRBV9 and TRBJ2-1, is DSGVTQTPKHLITATGQRVTLRCSPRSGDLSVYWYQQSLDQGLQFLIQYYNGEERAKGNILERFSAQQFPDLHSELNLSSLELGDSALYFCASSALAAYNEQFFGPGTRLTVL.

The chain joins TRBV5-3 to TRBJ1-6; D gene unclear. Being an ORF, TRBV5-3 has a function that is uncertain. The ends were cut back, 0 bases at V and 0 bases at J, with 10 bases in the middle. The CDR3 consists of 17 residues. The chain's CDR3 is CARSLAVGYSYNSPLHF. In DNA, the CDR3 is TGTGCCAGAAGCTTGGCCGTAGGTTACTCCTATAATTCACCCCTCCACTTT.

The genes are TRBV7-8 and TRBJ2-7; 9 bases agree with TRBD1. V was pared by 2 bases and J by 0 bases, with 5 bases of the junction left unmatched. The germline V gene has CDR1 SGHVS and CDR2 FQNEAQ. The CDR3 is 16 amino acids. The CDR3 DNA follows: TGTGCCAGCAGCTTACGGACAGGGGTAGCCTCCTACGAGCAGTACTTC. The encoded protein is CASSLRTGVASYEQYF.

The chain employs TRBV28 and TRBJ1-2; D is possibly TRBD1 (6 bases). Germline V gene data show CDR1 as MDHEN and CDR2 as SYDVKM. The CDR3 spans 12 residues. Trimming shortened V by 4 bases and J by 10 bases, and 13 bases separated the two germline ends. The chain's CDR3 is CASSSPNRVYTF. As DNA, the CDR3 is TGTGCCAGCAGTTCCCCAAACAGGGTCTACACCTTC.

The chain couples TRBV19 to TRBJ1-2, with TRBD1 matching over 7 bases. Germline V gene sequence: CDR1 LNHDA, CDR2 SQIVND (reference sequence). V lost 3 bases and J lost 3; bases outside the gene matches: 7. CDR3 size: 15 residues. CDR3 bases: TGTGCCAGTAGTATCGGGAGACAGGGCCACTATGGCTACACCTTC. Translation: CASSIGRQGHYGYTF.

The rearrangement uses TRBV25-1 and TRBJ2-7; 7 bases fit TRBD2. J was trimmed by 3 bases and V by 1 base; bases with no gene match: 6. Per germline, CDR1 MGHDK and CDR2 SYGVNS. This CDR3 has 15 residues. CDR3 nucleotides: TGTGCCAGCAGTGAATCTGAAGGGGAGGGCTACGAGCAGTACTTC. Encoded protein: CASSESEGEGYEQYF.

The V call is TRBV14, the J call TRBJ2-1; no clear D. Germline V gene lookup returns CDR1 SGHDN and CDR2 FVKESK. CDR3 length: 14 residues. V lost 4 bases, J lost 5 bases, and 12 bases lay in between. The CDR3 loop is CASSPWLENNEQFF. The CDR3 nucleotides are TGTGCCAGCAGCCCGTGGCTGGAAAACAATGAGCAGTTCTTC.

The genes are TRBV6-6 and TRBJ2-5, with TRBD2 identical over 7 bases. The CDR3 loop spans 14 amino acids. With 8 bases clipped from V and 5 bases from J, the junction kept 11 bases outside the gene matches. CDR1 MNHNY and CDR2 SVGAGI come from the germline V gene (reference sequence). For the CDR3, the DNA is TGTGCCAGCGCTGTGGGCGGGAGATCGGAGACCCAGTACTTC. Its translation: CASAVGGRSETQYF.